These 27 T cell receptor beta chains share one sample of origin, sequenced in a study of OX40 agonist ivuxolimab in advanced cancers. Only in-frame clones appear in the TCRdb table, and some are missing; sequencing was by immunoSEQ multiplex PCR. The data show around 18,000 clones, around 85% seen once. Sequenced material: CD4+ or CD8+ T cells sorted from blood, taken in a trial of the OX40 agonist ivuxolimab. Receptors were obtained from an adult with an advanced solid tumor such as melanoma, head and neck, liver or kidney cancer.

This rearrangement joins TRBV9 to TRBJ2-3; a weak D match, TRBD1 (6 bases). V was trimmed by 0 bases and J by 0 bases, leaving 11 bases between them. The CDR3 is 16 amino acids. CDR1 SGDLS and CDR2 YYNGEE come from the germline V gene. Written as DNA, the CDR3 is TGTGCCAGCAGCGTAGAAGGGGGATCTAGCACAGATACGCAGTATTTT. The encoded protein is CASSVEGGSSTDTQYF.

This chain uses TRBV15 with TRBJ1-4; the match to TRBD1 covers 11 bases. This CDR3 is built from 14 residues. Trimming at V came to 5 bases and at J to 11 bases, leaving 7 bases not matched to a gene. The germline V gene encodes CDR1 LNHNV and CDR2 YYDKDF (reference sequence). CDR3 sequence (DNA): TGTGCCACCAGCGGACAGGGGGCGTCGGGCAAACTGTTTTTT. It encodes CATSGQGASGKLFF.

The chain links TRBV27 to TRBJ2-2; D is unresolved. The CDR3 loop spans 13 amino acids. In germline, CDR1 is MNHEY, CDR2 SMNVEV (reference sequence). Trimming shortened V by 3 bases and J by 3 bases, and 5 bases separated the two germline ends. The CDR3 is CASSLSDTGELFF. For the CDR3, the DNA is TGTGCCAGCAGTTTGTCGGACACCGGGGAGCTGTTTTTT.

This sequence joins TRBV2 and TRBJ2-3; D remains unclear. The CDR3 runs to 13 residues. V was trimmed by 5 bases and J by 0 bases, leaving 6 bases between them. Germline V gene data show CDR1 as SNHLY and CDR2 as FYNNEI. The CDR3 loop is CASSLGSTDTQYF. Here the CDR3 DNA reads TGTGCCAGCAGTCTAGGGAGCACAGATACGCAGTATTTT.

The count of this clone is one. The genes are TRBV11-2 and TRBJ2-2, with D maybe TRBD2 (6 bases). The CDR3 totals 13 residues. In germline, CDR1 is SGHAT, CDR2 FQNNGV. V dropped 5 bases and J dropped 4 bases, with 8 bases sitting between them. CDR3 protein: CASSPGGTGELFF. In DNA, the CDR3 is TGTGCCAGCAGCCCCGGGGGCACCGGGGAGCTGTTTTTT.

This clone was recorded a few times. The chain uses TRBV10-3 and TRBJ2-1; D remains unclear. The V gene's germline CDR1 is ENHRY and CDR2 SYGVKD. Trimming left V 0 bases short and J 5 bases short, with 5 bases between. The CDR3 is 13 residues long. CDR3 loop: CAISESRDNEQFF. DNA for the CDR3: TGTGCCATCAGTGAGTCTCGAGACAATGAGCAGTTCTTC.

CDR3 residues: CSVKGATEGSYNEQFF. The CDR3 coding sequence is TGCAGCGTTAAAGGGGCCACAGAGGGGTCCTACAATGAGCAGTTCTTC. This chain links TRBV29-1 with TRBJ2-1; D may correspond to TRBD1 or TRBD2 (5 bases each). V was shortened by 5 bases and J by 1 base, with 18 bases between the two germline ends. The germline gives CDR1 SQVTM, CDR2 ANQGSEA. This CDR3 spans 16 amino acids.

The V call is TRBV28, the J call TRBJ2-1; 12 positions match TRBD1. Germline-derived CDR1 and CDR2 are MDHEN and SYDVKM. The CDR3 loop spans 18 amino acids. J gave up 8 bases and V 7 bases, and 18 bases lay outside the gene matches. The CDR3 is CASNLPRDRGLIWDEQFF. The DNA of the CDR3 is TGTGCCAGCAACCTTCCCCGGGACAGGGGGCTAATATGGGATGAGCAGTTCTTC.

V usage is TRBV7-2 and J usage is TRBJ2-7, with TRBD1 matching 7 bases. The CDR3 consists of 14 residues. Losses at the gene ends were 6 bases for V and 6 bases for J; bases not matched to a gene: 11. Germline assignment: CDR1 SGHTA and CDR2 FQGNSA. The CDR3 DNA is TGTGCCAGCAGACCAACAGGGGACCCTATCGAGCAGTACTTC. The encoded protein is CASRPTGDPIEQYF.

V is TRBV5-1 and J is TRBJ2-3; 10 positions agree with TRBD2. Germline assignment: CDR1 SGHRS and CDR2 YFSETQ. J was trimmed by 14 bases and V by 0 bases; bases with no gene match: 12. CDR3 size: 15 residues. In DNA, the CDR3 is TGCGCCAGCAGCTTGGTTTTCAGCGGGAGGGCCGAACCGTATTTT. Translated: CASSLVFSGRAEPYF. The full variable domain, completed using reference TRBV5-1 and TRBJ2-3, is KAGVTQTPRYLIKTRGQQVTLSCSPISGHRSVSWYQQTPGQGLQFLFEYFSETQRNKGNFPGRFSGRQFSNSRSEMNVSTLELGDSALYLCASSLVFSGRAEPYFGPGTRLTVL.

The chain has TRBV2 and TRBJ1-1, with 9 positions matching TRBD1. The CDR3 has 15 amino acids. The V segment lost 6 bases and the J segment 0 bases; nucleotides outside the gene matches: 5. The germline CDR1 and CDR2 sequences are SNHLY and FYNNEI. The CDR3 DNA reads as TGTGCCAGCAGACAGGGGGCCGGGATGAACACTGAAGCTTTCTTT. Translation gives CASRQGAGMNTEAFF.

The chain has TRBV2 and TRBJ1-2; no firm D call. Trimming left V 4 bases short and J 6 bases short, with 18 bases between. CDR1 and CDR2 (germline): SNHLY, FYNNEI. The CDR3 covers 15 residues. CDR3: CASSGPPADHHGYTF. The CDR3 DNA reads TGTGCCAGCAGTGGACCACCGGCGGACCACCATGGCTACACCTTC.

The chain has TRBV4-1 and TRBJ2-7, with TRBD1 identical over 9 bases. J lost 5 bases, V lost 3 bases, and 8 bases had no gene match. CDR1 is MGHRA, CDR2 YSYEKL, per germline. The CDR3 extends over 15 amino acids. This CDR3 is CASSHSGQGTHEQYF. CDR3 coding DNA: TGCGCCAGCAGCCATAGTGGACAGGGGACCCACGAGCAGTACTTC.

This clone has a single count. CDR3 bases: TGTGCCAGCAGTTACGACTCCGGACTAGTTAATGAGCAGTTCTTC. Translated, it gives CASSYDSGLVNEQFF. The chain is built from TRBV6-5 and TRBJ2-1, with 7 bases fitting TRBD2. V lost 2 bases to trimming and J lost 7 bases; unmatched junction nucleotides: 8. The CDR3 contains 15 residues. Germline lookup yields CDR1 MNHEY and CDR2 SVGAGI.

The chain recombines TRBV13 with TRBJ2-1, with D perhaps matching TRBD2 (5 bases). Germline V gene data show CDR1 as PRHDT and CDR2 as FYEKMQ (reference sequence). CDR3 length: 13 residues. V was trimmed by 0 bases and J by 5 bases, leaving 5 bases between them. The CDR3 DNA is TGTGCCAGCAGCTTAGGAGCGGACAATGAGCAGTTCTTC. Translating gives CASSLGADNEQFF.

CDR3 in DNA: TGCGCCAGCAGCCAAGAGATCCGGACAGGGGGCTCGATGAACACTGAAGCTTTCTTT. As protein: CASSQEIRTGGSMNTEAFF. The chain recombines TRBV4-1 with TRBJ1-1; 11 bases align to TRBD1. CDR3 length equals 19 residues. From germline, CDR1 is MGHRA and CDR2 YSYEKL. The J segment lost 0 bases and the V segment lost 0 bases, leaving 9 bases of the junction unmatched.

The V gene is TRBV28, the J gene TRBJ1-5; maybe TRBD1 (6 bases). With 3 bases removed from V and 5 bases from J, the gap between germline ends came to 14 bases. In germline, CDR1 is MDHEN, CDR2 SYDVKM. This CDR3 contains 15 residues. In nucleotides, the CDR3 is TGTGCCAGCAGTTTGCGCCAGGGGCCGGATCAGCCCCAGCATTTT. Amino acid sequence: CASSLRQGPDQPQHF. Looking up the rest from reference TRBV28 and TRBJ1-5 gives the full variable domain: DVKVTQSSRYLVKRTGEKVFLECVQDMDHENMFWYRQDPGLGLRLIYFSYDVKMKEKGDIPEGYSVSREKKERFSLILESASTNQTSMYLCASSLRQGPDQPQHFGDGTRLSIL.

V is TRBV28 and J is TRBJ2-7; D is unresolved. CDR3 size: 15 residues. V lost 2 bases, J lost 2 bases, and 13 bases lay in between. Germline CDR1 is MDHEN and CDR2 is SYDVKM. The CDR3 loop reads CASSLLSYATYEQYF. CDR3 nucleotide sequence: TGTGCCAGCAGTTTACTATCCTATGCAACCTACGAGCAGTACTTC. Full variable domain (missing parts from reference TRBV28 and TRBJ2-7): DVKVTQSSRYLVKRTGEKVFLECVQDMDHENMFWYRQDPGLGLRLIYFSYDVKMKEKGDIPEGYSVSREKKERFSLILESASTNQTSMYLCASSLLSYATYEQYFGPGTRLTVT.

This rearrangement joins TRBV13 to TRBJ2-1, with 11 positions matching TRBD2. The CDR3 has 16 amino acids. Germline CDR1 and CDR2: PRHDT and FYEKMQ (reference sequence). The V segment lost 4 bases and the J segment 4 bases; nucleotides outside the gene matches: 6. The CDR3 sequence: CASSSPRTSGYNEQFF. CDR3 sequence (DNA): TGTGCCAGCAGCTCACCTCGGACTAGCGGGTACAATGAGCAGTTCTTC.

The V gene is TRBV6-6, the J gene TRBJ2-5; no clear D. The CDR3 covers 14 residues. V lost 0 bases, J lost 5 bases, and 10 bases lay in between. Germline CDR1 is MNHNY and CDR2 is SVGAGI (reference sequence). CDR3 in DNA: TGTGCCAGCAGTTACTCTTGGGGTGGGGAGACCCAGTACTTC. Protein product: CASSYSWGGETQYF.

The chain carries TRBV7-9 and TRBJ2-7, with a tentative D call TRBD1 (5 bases). The CDR3 is 12 amino acids. Germline values: CDR1 SEHNR, CDR2 FQNEAQ (reference sequence). Trimming shortened V by 6 bases and J by 3 bases, and 9 bases separated the two germline ends. CDR3 sequence: CASSHDSYEQYF. DNA of the CDR3: TGTGCCAGCAGTCATGACAGCTACGAGCAGTACTTC.

V gene TRBV21-1 combines with J gene TRBJ1-1; the table's D call TRBD1 went unverified against the DNA. TRBV21-1 is a pseudogene segment. The CDR3 runs to 19 residues. The CDR3 region is CASSKARDRGSLVGTEAFF. The CDR3 coding sequence is TGTGCCAGCAGCAAAGCGAGGGACAGGGGGTCGTTAGTCGGCACTGAAGCTTTCTTT.

This rearrangement joins TRBV10-1 to TRBJ2-4, with D maybe TRBD1 (5 bases). From germline, CDR1 is WNHNN and CDR2 SYGVQD (reference sequence). With 2 bases removed from V and 1 base from J, the gap between germline ends came to 12 bases. The CDR3 loop spans 16 amino acids. CDR3 sequence reads: CASSERGHEAKNIQYF. The CDR3 nucleotides are TGCGCCAGCAGTGAGAGGGGCCATGAGGCCAAAAACATTCAGTACTTC.

The chain uses TRBV27 and TRBJ2-1; 10 bases line up with TRBD2. The CDR3 extends over 15 amino acids. Germline V gene lookup returns CDR1 MNHEY and CDR2 SMNVEV (reference sequence). V trimming: 3 bases; J trimming: 7 bases; junction bases outside the gene matches: 6. The CDR3 sequence is CASSFESGLANEQFF. The DNA of the CDR3 is TGTGCCAGCAGTTTTGAGTCGGGACTAGCGAATGAGCAGTTCTTC.

The chain joins TRBV9 to TRBJ2-7, with D possibly matching TRBD2 (6 bases). The CDR3 is 16 residues long. V gave up 0 bases and J gave up 0 bases, with 13 bases separating them. CDR1 SGDLS and CDR2 YYNGEE come from the germline V gene. CDR3 DNA: TGTGCCAGCAGCGTAGGGTCCGGGGAGGTCTCCTACGAGCAGTACTTC. Translated: CASSVGSGEVSYEQYF.

The chain joins TRBV27 to TRBJ2-3, with D unresolved. The CDR3 totals 14 residues. Between the trimmed V and J ends, which lost 1 base and 10 bases, there was a span of 15 bases. In germline, CDR1 is MNHEY, CDR2 SMNVEV (reference sequence). CDR3 sequence: CASSLLNREKAQYF. The CDR3 DNA sequence: TGTGCCAGCAGTTTATTGAATCGCGAGAAGGCGCAGTATTTT.

This clone was observed a single time. The V gene is TRBV10-3, the J gene TRBJ1-2, with TRBD1 identical over 11 bases. CDR3 length: 14 residues. The junction had 11 bases not matched to a gene; V was cut back by 11 bases and J by 6 bases. In germline, CDR1 is ENHRY, CDR2 SYGVKD. CDR3 amino acids: CAAEGDRGTDGYTF. The CDR3 nucleotides read TGTGCCGCGGAAGGGGACAGGGGGACTGATGGCTACACCTTC.